Listed below are T cell receptor beta chains from one sample, sequenced in a study of graft-versus-host responses after intestinal transplantation. For these receptors, no antigen is known. This table comes from immunoSEQ multiplex PCR, and its TCRdb copy is limited to in-frame clones, with some not included. The repertoire holds approximately 77,000 clones, with approximately 88% as singletons. Sequencing was performed on unstimulated CD4+ T cells sorted from spleen or lymph node cells, taken before intestinal transplant. These receptors all stem from a human donor who received an intestinal transplant. CDR3s include the opening cysteine and the closing phenylalanine or tryptophan. A D gene is named only where the DNA matches it firmly. Part of the rows lack a size; the others show once, few, many or a class for expanded clones.

j_call: TRBJ1-1
clone_size: few
v_call: TRBV19
d_call: TRBD1
cdr3_nt: TGTGCCAGTAGTGCTCCCGGGACAGAATCTCGAAAAGAAGCTTTCTTT
cdr3_aa: CASSAPGTESRKEAFF

j_call: TRBJ1-6
clone_size: NA
v_call: TRBV10-3
d_call: TRBD1
cdr3_nt: TGTGCCATCAGGGGGACAGGTAATTCACCCCTCCACTTT
cdr3_aa: CAIRGTGNSPLHF

j_call: TRBJ1-1
clone_size: NA
v_call: TRBV28
d_call: NA
cdr3_nt: TGTGCCATTCAAGGTTCGGGGTTCATGAACACTGAAGCTTTCTTT
cdr3_aa: CAIQGSGFMNTEAFF

j_call: TRBJ1-1
clone_size: NA
v_call: TRBV28
d_call: NA
cdr3_nt: TGTGCCAGCAGACCCACAGGGTTGGGGGCTGAAGCTTTCTTT
cdr3_aa: CASRPTGLGAEAFF

j_call: TRBJ2-3
clone_size: NA
v_call: TRBV29-1
d_call: TRBD1
cdr3_nt: TGCAGCGCTAGGAACTTGGACAGGGGAGGCACAGATACGCAGTATTTT
cdr3_aa: CSARNLDRGGTDTQYF

j_call: TRBJ1-2
clone_size: NA
v_call: TRBV7-9
d_call: TRBD1
cdr3_nt: TGTGCCAGCAGTAGAGGACAGGGAACGTATGGCTACACCTTC
cdr3_aa: CASSRGQGTYGYTF

j_call: TRBJ2-1
clone_size: once
v_call: TRBV5-6
d_call: NA
cdr3_nt: TGTGCCAGCAGCTTGGCGTCGGGACTCCGCTCCTACAATGAGCAGTTCTTC
cdr3_aa: CASSLASGLRSYNEQFF

j_call: TRBJ1-2
clone_size: few
v_call: TRBV10-3
d_call: NA
cdr3_nt: TGTGCCATCGGGCAGTTAAACTATGGCTACACCTTC
cdr3_aa: CAIGQLNYGYTF

j_call: TRBJ2-3
clone_size: NA
v_call: TRBV21-1
d_call: NA
cdr3_nt: TGTGCCAGCAGCGACGTACAGGGGTTGGGAACAGATACGCAGTATTTT
cdr3_aa: CASSDVQGLGTDTQYF

j_call: TRBJ1-5
clone_size: NA
v_call: TRBV29-1
d_call: NA
cdr3_nt: TGCAGCGTTGAGTACAGACGGGGACAGCCCCAGCATTTT
cdr3_aa: CSVEYRRGQPQHF

j_call: TRBJ2-1
clone_size: NA
v_call: TRBV29-1
d_call: NA
cdr3_nt: TGCAGCGCTACCACCAGGGTCGCCAACAATGAGCAGTTCTTC
cdr3_aa: CSATTRVANNEQFF

j_call: TRBJ2-3
clone_size: NA
v_call: TRBV5-7
d_call: TRBD2
cdr3_nt: TGTGCCAGCACCCATCCCGGGACTAGCGGCACAGATACGCAGTATTTT
cdr3_aa: CASTHPGTSGTDTQYF

j_call: TRBJ2-2
clone_size: NA
v_call: TRBV4-1
d_call: NA
cdr3_nt: TGCGCCAGCAGCCAACCCGACGGAAGCGGGCGGGAGCTGTTTTTT
cdr3_aa: CASSQPDGSGRELFF

j_call: TRBJ1-1
clone_size: NA
v_call: TRBV19
d_call: NA
cdr3_nt: TGTGCCAGTAATCTATTGGGTCGGGATACTGAAGCTTTCTTT
cdr3_aa: CASNLLGRDTEAFF

j_call: TRBJ2-1
clone_size: NA
v_call: TRBV12-2
d_call: NA
cdr3_nt: TGTGCAAGTCGCTTATCATTTCGGTGGAAGCGAGACAATGAGCAGTTCTTC
cdr3_aa: CASRLSFRWKRDNEQFF

j_call: TRBJ1-2
clone_size: NA
v_call: TRBV30
d_call: NA
cdr3_nt: TGTGCCTGGAGTGACAGAGTCTATGGCTACACCTTC
cdr3_aa: CAWSDRVYGYTF

j_call: TRBJ1-1
clone_size: NA
v_call: TRBV28
d_call: NA
cdr3_nt: TGTGCCACCTTGACAGTGGAGTGGGCTGAAGCTTTCTTT
cdr3_aa: CATLTVEWAEAFF

j_call: TRBJ2-1
clone_size: NA
v_call: TRBV12-2
d_call: NA
cdr3_nt: TGTGCAAGTCGCCCGCGGGGACAGGGGGCAGACAATGAGCAGTTCTTC
cdr3_aa: CASRPRGQGADNEQFF

j_call: TRBJ2-2
clone_size: NA
v_call: TRBV28
d_call: NA
cdr3_nt: TGTGCCAGCAGTTTAGCAGGGAAGAACACCGGGGAGCTGTTTTTT
cdr3_aa: CASSLAGKNTGELFF

j_call: TRBJ2-3
clone_size: NA
v_call: TRBV5-1
d_call: TRBD2
cdr3_nt: TGCGCCAGCAGCTTGGAGGCGCGGGGGGTTGATACGCAGTATTTT
cdr3_aa: CASSLEARGVDTQYF

j_call: TRBJ2-5
clone_size: NA
v_call: TRBV5-4
d_call: NA
cdr3_nt: TGTGCCAGCAGCCCCGGGGACTTCCAAGAGACCCAGTACTTC
cdr3_aa: CASSPGDFQETQYF

j_call: TRBJ1-3
clone_size: NA
v_call: TRBV9
d_call: TRBD1
cdr3_nt: TGTGCCAGCAGCGTAGGAGGGACAGACTCTGGAAACACCATATATTTT
cdr3_aa: CASSVGGTDSGNTIYF

j_call: TRBJ1-2
clone_size: NA
v_call: TRBV2
d_call: NA
cdr3_nt: TGTGCCAGCAGTGGGACAGTACTTCCCAACTATGGCTACACCTTC
cdr3_aa: CASSGTVLPNYGYTF

j_call: TRBJ2-3
clone_size: NA
v_call: TRBV9
d_call: TRBD2
cdr3_nt: TGTGCCAGCAGCGTAGGAAGTAGCGGGGGGGCGGATACGCAGTATTTT
cdr3_aa: CASSVGSSGGADTQYF

j_call: TRBJ2-7
clone_size: NA
v_call: TRBV14
d_call: TRBD1
cdr3_nt: TGTGCCAGCAGCCAAGTATCAGGGGGCCACGAGCAGTACTTC
cdr3_aa: CASSQVSGGHEQYF

j_call: TRBJ1-5
clone_size: once
v_call: TRBV2
d_call: NA
cdr3_nt: TGTGCCATCAAGGAGGTAGAGAATCAGCCCCAGCATTTT
cdr3_aa: CAIKEVENQPQHF

j_call: TRBJ1-1
clone_size: NA
v_call: TRBV9
d_call: NA
cdr3_nt: TGTGCCAGCAGCGCCGACACCTTTGGGACTGAAGCTTTCTTT
cdr3_aa: CASSADTFGTEAFF

j_call: TRBJ2-2
clone_size: NA
v_call: TRBV27
d_call: TRBD1
cdr3_nt: TGTGCCAGCAGTCTCCGACAGGGGGTCGGGGAGCTGTTTTTT
cdr3_aa: CASSLRQGVGELFF

j_call: TRBJ1-3
clone_size: NA
v_call: TRBV9
d_call: NA
cdr3_nt: TGTGCCAGCAGCACCCCTGGGAGCCACTCTGGAAACACCATATATTTT
cdr3_aa: CASSTPGSHSGNTIYF

j_call: TRBJ2-7
clone_size: once
v_call: TRBV28
d_call: NA
cdr3_nt: TGTGCCAGCAGGGCGACTCAAGAGCTCCGTCGCGGGACGCAGTACTTC
cdr3_aa: CASRATQELRRGTQYF

j_call: TRBJ2-1
clone_size: NA
v_call: TRBV5-4
d_call: TRBD2
cdr3_nt: TGTGCCAGCAGCCGGGGACTAGCGGGGGTCTCCTACAATGAGCAGTTCTTC
cdr3_aa: CASSRGLAGVSYNEQFF

j_call: TRBJ1-1
clone_size: NA
v_call: TRBV7-9
d_call: NA
cdr3_nt: TGTGCCTTATCGGGGAAACCTGAAGCTTTCTTT
cdr3_aa: CALSGKPEAFF

j_call: TRBJ2-3
clone_size: once
v_call: TRBV9
d_call: TRBD2
cdr3_nt: TGTGCCAGCGGCCGAGCGGGGGGGACCCTCACAGATACGCAGTATTTT
cdr3_aa: CASGRAGGTLTDTQYF

j_call: TRBJ2-7
clone_size: NA
v_call: TRBV19
d_call: NA
cdr3_nt: TGTGCCAGTAGTATAGACCGGTCCTCCTACGAGCAGTACTTC
cdr3_aa: CASSIDRSSYEQYF

j_call: TRBJ2-7
clone_size: NA
v_call: TRBV6-1
d_call: TRBD1
cdr3_nt: TGTGCCAGCAGGAAGACAGGGGGCTTCAACGAGCAGTACTTC
cdr3_aa: CASRKTGGFNEQYF

j_call: TRBJ1-5
clone_size: NA
v_call: TRBV28
d_call: NA
cdr3_nt: TGTGCCAGCACCGAGAGCAATCAGCCCCAGCATTTT
cdr3_aa: CASTESNQPQHF

j_call: TRBJ2-7
clone_size: NA
v_call: TRBV10-3
d_call: TRBD2
cdr3_nt: TGTGCCATCAGTGAGTCGAGGGGAGGGGAGCAGTACTTC
cdr3_aa: CAISESRGGEQYF

j_call: TRBJ1-2
clone_size: many
v_call: TRBV10-3
d_call: NA
cdr3_nt: TGTGCCATCAGTGAGTCGACGGGAAATGGCTACACCTTC
cdr3_aa: CAISESTGNGYTF

j_call: TRBJ1-1
clone_size: NA
v_call: TRBV28
d_call: NA
cdr3_nt: TGTGCCAGCAGTTTCTCGACGAGGGGGTTCGAAGCTTTCTTT
cdr3_aa: CASSFSTRGFEAFF

j_call: TRBJ1-4
clone_size: NA
v_call: TRBV2
d_call: NA
cdr3_nt: TGTGCCAGCATGAGGGTGGGTGAAAAACTGTTTTTT
cdr3_aa: CASMRVGEKLFF

j_call: TRBJ2-6
clone_size: NA
v_call: TRBV18
d_call: NA
cdr3_nt: TGTGCCAGCTCACCACCGACGGGGAAGTCTGGGGCCAACGTCCTGACTTTC
cdr3_aa: CASSPPTGKSGANVLTF

j_call: TRBJ2-7
clone_size: NA
v_call: TRBV9
d_call: NA
cdr3_nt: TGTGCCAGCAGCCCGAGAATGGAGGTCTACGAGCAGTACTTC
cdr3_aa: CASSPRMEVYEQYF

j_call: TRBJ1-5
clone_size: NA
v_call: TRBV6-1
d_call: NA
cdr3_nt: TGTGCCAGCAGTGAAGGGCCCACTCAGCCCCAGCATTTT
cdr3_aa: CASSEGPTQPQHF

j_call: TRBJ2-7
clone_size: NA
v_call: TRBV4-2
d_call: TRBD2
cdr3_nt: TGTGCCAGCAGCCCAAATGCTGGGCGGGGGGCCCTCTACGAGCAGTACTTC
cdr3_aa: CASSPNAGRGALYEQYF

j_call: TRBJ2-2
clone_size: NA
v_call: TRBV7-9
d_call: TRBD1
cdr3_nt: TGTGCCAGCAGCTACCCGGGACAGGGAGGCACCGGGGAGCTGTTTTTT
cdr3_aa: CASSYPGQGGTGELFF

j_call: TRBJ2-7
clone_size: once
v_call: TRBV7-8
d_call: NA
cdr3_nt: TGTGCCAGCAGCTTAGAGGCAGGCTCCTCCTTTCGCATGTACGAGCAGTACTTC
cdr3_aa: CASSLEAGSSFRMYEQYF

j_call: TRBJ2-1
clone_size: NA
v_call: TRBV5-1
d_call: TRBD2
cdr3_nt: TGCGCCAGCAGCTTCTCTTCCGGGACTAGCGGGATCAATGAGCAGTTCTTC
cdr3_aa: CASSFSSGTSGINEQFF

j_call: TRBJ1-1
clone_size: NA
v_call: TRBV30
d_call: TRBD1
cdr3_nt: TGTGCCGTACAGGGGGGGGTTTTCCAAGCTTTCTTT
cdr3_aa: CAVQGGVFQAFF

j_call: TRBJ1-2
clone_size: NA
v_call: TRBV5-1
d_call: TRBD1
cdr3_nt: TGCGCCAGCAGCGGACAGGGGAACTATGGCTACACCTTC
cdr3_aa: CASSGQGNYGYTF